This T cell receptor (beta chain) came from a study of blood T cell repertoires in COVID-19. Per germline, CDR1 SGHTS and CDR2 YDEGEE. V lost 1 base to trimming and J lost 4 bases; unmatched junction nucleotides: 6. The CDR3 sequence is 16 residues long. In the authors' methods: How many nucleated cells were present was estimated from reference gene primer amplification. Sequencing was performed with immunoSEQ multiplex PCR; in TCRdb, only in-frame clones are kept and a portion is missing. The V and J calls and clone size come from that table; D and trimming were worked out from the DNA. The top ten clones hold 6.3% of a sample with 84,000 or so clones, 92% of them seen once.

The receptor was isolated from a woman aged 60 to 75 with active COVID-19. V usage is TRBV5-8 and J usage is TRBJ1-5; 9 nucleotides match TRBD1. The sample taken for sequencing was peripheral blood. This CDR3 is CASSLLSGTGNQPQHF. DNA for the CDR3: TGTGCCAGCAGCTTGCTGTCCGGGACAGGGAATCAGCCCCAGCATTTT.